Shown below are 18 T cell receptor beta chains from a single sample sequenced in a study of cytomegalovirus exposure and HLA in healthy donors. Researchers ran the PCR with 60 Vbeta and 13 Jbeta primers. Using immunoSEQ multiplex PCR, the repertoire was profiled, and TCRdb retains in-frame clones only, with some absent. The sample has 150,000 to 180,000 clones, more than 75% seen once. Input material: PBMCs. These receptors were collected from a man younger than 40 in good health and CMV-seropositive.

This clone was counted a single time. This chain connects TRBV6-5 to TRBJ2-5, with D possibly being TRBD1 (6 bases). Germline V gene lookup returns CDR1 MNHEY and CDR2 SVGAGI. This CDR3 has 13 amino acids. V dropped 5 bases and J dropped 3 bases, with 10 bases sitting between them. The CDR3 sequence: CASSPRTEETQYF. CDR3 nucleotide sequence: TGTGCCAGCAGTCCCCGGACAGAAGAGACCCAGTACTTC.

The chain recombines TRBV5-6 with TRBJ2-3; no clear D gene. CDR3 length: 17 residues. The ends were cut back, 1 base at V and 2 bases at J, with 17 bases in the middle. The germline V gene has CDR1 SGHDT and CDR2 YYEEEE. This CDR3 reads CASSLMGRMVVTDTQYF. The CDR3 DNA is TGTGCCAGCAGCTTGATGGGCAGAATGGTTGTCACAGATACGCAGTATTTT.

This clone appeared once. The rearrangement joins TRBV5-6 to TRBJ2-7; D is possibly TRBD2 (5 bases). This CDR3 is built from 12 residues. The V end lost 4 bases, the J end lost 6 bases, and 11 bases lay between the germline ends. Germline loops: CDR1 SGHDT, CDR2 YYEEEE. The CDR3 DNA reads TGTGCCAGCAGCCCTAGCCAATCCGAGCAGTACTTC. This translates into CASSPSQSEQYF.

The V and J genes are TRBV5-1 and TRBJ1-2; no reliable D call. The germline V gene has CDR1 SGHRS and CDR2 YFSETQ. The CDR3 contains 16 residues. V shed 4 bases and J shed 0 bases, with 16 bases lying between them. The CDR3 region has the DNA TGCGCCAGCAGCCGTGGTGGCAGCGACTCTAACTATGGCTACACCTTC. Its translation: CASSRGGSDSNYGYTF.

V is TRBV19 and J is TRBJ2-1; 9 nucleotides align to TRBD2. The CDR3 runs to 15 residues. Germline V gene sequence: CDR1 LNHDA, CDR2 SQIVND (reference sequence). The J segment lost 1 base and the V segment lost 10 bases, leaving 8 bases of the junction unmatched. The CDR3, as DNA: TGTGCCACCCGGAGCGGGAGGTCGTCCTACAATGAGCAGTTCTTC. It codes for CATRSGRSSYNEQFF.

This clone was counted once. The V gene is TRBV29-1, the J gene TRBJ2-1; 9 nucleotides align to TRBD2. Germline CDR1 is SQVTM and CDR2 is ANQGSEA. The CDR3 has 16 residues. With 6 bases clipped from V and 4 bases from J, the junction kept 13 bases outside the gene matches. DNA for the CDR3: TGCAGCGTCGTCACGGTAGCGGGAGATAAATACAATGAGCAGTTCTTC. Its protein is CSVVTVAGDKYNEQFF.

The chain employs TRBV5-1 and TRBJ2-7, with TRBD1 identical over 8 bases. This CDR3 spans 15 amino acids. Germline V gene sequence: CDR1 SGHRS, CDR2 YFSETQ. Trimming removed 0 bases from V and 5 bases from J; junction bases left unmatched: 7. CDR3 sequence: CASSLATQGADEQYF. The DNA of the CDR3 is TGCGCCAGCAGCTTGGCCACGCAGGGGGCGGACGAGCAGTACTTC.

This clone was found a few times. V and J are TRBV9 and TRBJ2-1, with D possibly matching TRBD2 (7 bases). Looked up from germline, CDR1 is SGDLS and CDR2 is YYNGEE. The CDR3 covers 14 residues. V was clipped by 0 bases and J by 10 bases, with 14 bases between them. The CDR3 region has the DNA TGTGCCAGCAGCGTAGGTTGGGGGGGGCGAGAGCAGTTCTTC. This sequence encodes CASSVGWGGREQFF. Full variable domain (missing parts from reference TRBV9 and TRBJ2-1): DSGVTQTPKHLITATGQRVTLRCSPRSGDLSVYWYQQSLDQGLQFLIQYYNGEERAKGNILERFSAQQFPDLHSELNLSSLELGDSALYFCASSVGWGGREQFFGPGTRLTVL.

This clone was counted once. The chain combines TRBV6-5 with TRBJ1-1; TRBD1 is a possible D gene (5 bases). This CDR3 has 13 residues. Germline V gene sequence: CDR1 MNHEY, CDR2 SVGAGI. The V and J ends lost 7 bases and 5 bases respectively, with 14 bases between them. DNA for the CDR3: TGTGCCAGCACCAAACGGGGGGTTACTGAAGCTTTCTTT. Translated: CASTKRGVTEAFF.

A few counts support this clone. The chain uses TRBV13 and TRBJ2-7; 7 positions agree with TRBD2. CDR3 length equals 14 residues. The V gene end was trimmed by 0 bases and the J gene end by 3 bases; junction bases not matched to a gene: 2. The V gene's germline CDR1 is PRHDT and CDR2 FYEKMQ (reference sequence). Here the CDR3 reads CASSLGLANYEQYF. In DNA, the CDR3 is TGTGCCAGCAGCTTAGGACTAGCGAACTACGAGCAGTACTTC.

V gene TRBV6-5 combines with J gene TRBJ2-7; TRBD2 matches at 8 bases. The CDR3 consists of 14 residues. Trimming took 5 bases from V and 5 from J; bases not matched to a gene: 8. The germline gives CDR1 MNHEY, CDR2 SVGAGI. Written as DNA, the CDR3 is TGTGCCAGCAGTAGCGGGAGACCCCGGGACGAGCAGTACTTC. It specifies CASSSGRPRDEQYF.

The chain couples TRBV28 to TRBJ2-2, with a tentative D call TRBD2 (5 bases). Germline V gene sequence: CDR1 MDHEN, CDR2 SYDVKM. The ends were cut back, 7 bases at V and 10 bases at J, with 16 bases in the middle. The CDR3 spans 13 residues. The CDR3 sequence is CASTTVRREELFF. The DNA for the CDR3 is TGTGCCAGCACCACAGTCAGACGGGAGGAGCTGTTTTTT.

This chain uses TRBV28 with TRBJ2-7; possibly TRBD1 for D (7 bases). Germline values: CDR1 MDHEN, CDR2 SYDVKM. V was cut by 8 bases and J by 1 base, with 18 bases left in between. The CDR3 runs 15 residues. The CDR3 here is CASLKRGTDSYEQYF. DNA for the CDR3: TGTGCCAGCCTTAAACGGGGGACAGATTCCTACGAGCAGTACTTC.

V gene TRBV19 combines with J gene TRBJ2-3; 13 nucleotides line up with TRBD2. The germline V gene has CDR1 LNHDA and CDR2 SQIVND (reference sequence). The CDR3 runs to 17 residues. V lost 6 bases and J lost 2; bases outside the gene matches: 8. The CDR3 sequence: CASRMTGLAGPTDTQYF. CDR3 DNA sequence: TGTGCCAGTAGGATGACGGGACTAGCGGGACCCACAGATACGCAGTATTTT.

The table lists this clone with a few counts. At one end the junction does not follow the germline gene, possibly because of a read error. J is TRBJ1-5 and V is TRBV28, with D perhaps TRBD1 (6 bases). This CDR3 spans 14 amino acids. Germline assignment: CDR1 MDHEN and CDR2 SYDVKM. The CDR3 loop reads CASSIGQTNQPQHF. Written as DNA, the CDR3 is TGTGCGAGCAGTATCGGACAGACTAATCAGCCCCAGCATTTT.

In this sample, this clone turned up a few times. The CDR3 reads CASSTSVEGYEQYF. Here the CDR3 DNA reads TGTGCCAGCAGCACCTCCGTGGAGGGGTACGAGCAGTACTTC. The chain joins TRBV11-1 to TRBJ2-7; D is possibly TRBD2 (6 bases). Germline CDR1 is SGHAT and CDR2 is FQDESV (reference sequence). V was pared by 5 bases and J by 4 bases, with 15 bases between. The length of the CDR3 is 14 residues.

V usage is TRBV7-2 and J usage is TRBJ1-5; 8 bases match TRBD1. This CDR3 is 17 amino acids long. Germline trimming cut 2 bases from V and 5 bases from J; bases unmatched to any gene: 11. The germline V gene has CDR1 SGHTA and CDR2 FQGNSA. The CDR3 loop reads CASSLRGPGQDYQPQHF. The CDR3 DNA is TGTGCCAGCAGCTTAAGGGGTCCGGGACAGGATTATCAGCCCCAGCATTTT.

This chain joins TRBV4-1 and TRBJ1-3, with 9 bases that match TRBD1. The V segment lost 2 bases and the J segment 3 bases; nucleotides outside the gene matches: 8. This CDR3 is built from 17 residues. Germline CDR1 and CDR2: MGHRA and YSYEKL. CDR3 protein: CASSQTPQGALGNTIYF. CDR3 coding DNA: TGCGCCAGCAGCCAAACTCCACAGGGGGCGCTTGGAAACACCATATATTTT.